A single sample is the source of the 2 T cell receptor beta chains below, sequenced in a study of patients and donors after allogeneic stem cell transplantation (TCRdb year 2020). The library came from RT-PCR. The instrument was a NextSeq 550. TCRdb reprocessed the public reads (quality trimming at Q25 with fastp, clone calling with MiXCR) and kept in-frame beta chains. Rows are unified per CDR3 protein, each entry keeping the most common DNA and genes. Present in this sample are over 150,000 distinct CDR3 sequences, less than 45% of which were seen just once. The top ten clones comprise approximately 30% of the sample. The sequenced sample consisted of blood, either unsorted or a sorted T cell fraction (not recorded which). The receptors stem from a human donor who was either an allogeneic HSCT recipient or a stem cell or donor lymphocyte infusion donor (not recorded which). It is not recorded whose cells these are; they may come from a transplant donor.

The chain combines TRBV29-1 with TRBJ2-3; 8 bases agree with TRBD1. Germline CDR1 and CDR2: SQVTM and ANQGSEA. This CDR3 has 14 amino acids. After removal of 6 bases from V and 4 bases from J, the junction contained 9 bases not matched to a gene. The CDR3: CSVADRGRADTQYF. The CDR3 DNA sequence: TGCAGCGTCGCCGACAGGGGAAGAGCAGATACGCAGTATTTT.

The chain uses TRBV6-5 and TRBJ2-5, with TRBD2 matching 7 bases. V gave up 5 bases and J gave up 3 bases; unmatched junction bases: 12. Per germline, CDR1 MNHEY and CDR2 SVGAGI. The length of the CDR3 is 16 residues. Written as DNA, the CDR3 is TGTGCCAGCAGTCGGAGCGTCCTAGCGGATAAAGAGACCCAGTACTTC. This codes for CASSRSVLADKETQYF.